This is a list of T cell receptor beta chains from one sample in a study of CD8+CD57+ T cells in acquired aplastic anemia. TCRdb re-called the reads with MiXCR, one entry per CDR3 protein. The repertoire has roughly 290,000 distinct CDR3 sequences, roughly 59% of them found once; the top ten carry 1% to 1.5%. The material sequenced was sorted CD4+, CD8+, or CD8+CD57+ T cells (not recorded which) from PBMCs. Receptor source: a human donor with aplastic anemia. Both conserved end residues are part of each CDR3. The order of the fields is J gene, D gene, clone size, V gene, CDR3 DNA, CDR3 protein. D genes are given only for firm matches. For some rows the clone size is stated as once, few or many, or as a class when expanded; others skip it.

J gene: TRBJ1-6
D gene: .
clone size: once
V gene: TRBV5-1
CDR3 DNA: TGCGCCAGCAGCGGTGGGAGGGGCGGCTCTACACCCCTCCACTTT
CDR3 protein: CASSGGRGGSTPLHF

J gene: TRBJ1-6
D gene: .
clone size: .
V gene: TRBV10-3
CDR3 DNA: TGTGCCAGCAGCGAGGGGGGGTCACCCCTCCACTTT
CDR3 protein: CASSEGGSPLHF

J gene: TRBJ2-5
D gene: .
clone size: .
V gene: TRBV7-8
CDR3 DNA: TGTGCCAGCAGCTTAGATTTTACCTCGGTGGAGGGGAGGAAGAAGACCCAGTACTTC
CDR3 protein: CASSLDFTSVEGRKKTQYF

J gene: TRBJ1-4
D gene: .
clone size: many
V gene: TRBV19
CDR3 DNA: TGTGCCAGTAGACCACCCCAGCCAACTAATGAAAAACTGTTTTTT
CDR3 protein: CASRPPQPTNEKLFF

J gene: TRBJ2-7
D gene: TRBD1
clone size: .
V gene: TRBV29-1
CDR3 DNA: TGCAGCGTTGAGTCCGGGGGACAGGGAAACGAGCAGTACTTC
CDR3 protein: CSVESGGQGNEQYF

J gene: TRBJ2-7
D gene: .
clone size: .
V gene: TRBV7-3
CDR3 DNA: TGTACCAAACCGGACTATCGAACCTACGAGCAGTACTTC
CDR3 protein: CTKPDYRTYEQYF

J gene: TRBJ2-1
D gene: .
clone size: many
V gene: TRBV7-9
CDR3 DNA: TGTGCCAGCAGCTTAGCGCAGGGCTCCCACAATGAGCAGTTCTTC
CDR3 protein: CASSLAQGSHNEQFF

J gene: TRBJ1-5
D gene: .
clone size: many
V gene: TRBV5-5
CDR3 DNA: TGTGCCAGCAGCTTGGAAAGTTTCAACCAGCCCCAGCATTTT
CDR3 protein: CASSLESFNQPQHF

J gene: TRBJ1-6
D gene: TRBD1
clone size: .
V gene: TRBV7-9
CDR3 DNA: TGTGCCAGCAGCTTTGGACAGGGTTCACCCCTCCACTTT
CDR3 protein: CASSFGQGSPLHF

J gene: TRBJ1-1
D gene: .
clone size: many
V gene: TRBV6-5
CDR3 DNA: TGTGCCAGCAGTCGTAGGGCGGGAGACACTGAAGCTTTCTTT
CDR3 protein: CASSRRAGDTEAFF

J gene: TRBJ1-2
D gene: TRBD1
clone size: .
V gene: TRBV7-3
CDR3 DNA: TGTGTCGGCAGCTTAGCCGGACAGGGGCGGAACTATGGCTACACCTTC
CDR3 protein: CVGSLAGQGRNYGYTF

J gene: TRBJ2-7
D gene: .
clone size: .
V gene: TRBV5-1
CDR3 DNA: TGCGCCAGCAGATCCATAGCGGACTCCTACGAGCAGTACTTC
CDR3 protein: CASRSIADSYEQYF

J gene: TRBJ2-1
D gene: TRBD1
clone size: many
V gene: TRBV11-2
CDR3 DNA: TGTGCCAGCAGCTTCCCCGGGACAGGGGAGCTCAATGAGCAGTTCTTC
CDR3 protein: CASSFPGTGELNEQFF

J gene: TRBJ2-3
D gene: .
clone size: many
V gene: TRBV7-3
CDR3 DNA: TGTGCCAGCACGATAAGGGGGGCGCTTTCAGATACGCAGTATTTT
CDR3 protein: CASTIRGALSDTQYF

J gene: TRBJ1-1
D gene: .
clone size: .
V gene: TRBV19
CDR3 DNA: TGTGCCAGTGCACACTTTAACACTGAAGCTTTCTTT
CDR3 protein: CASAHFNTEAFF

J gene: TRBJ2-3
D gene: TRBD2
clone size: .
V gene: TRBV15
CDR3 DNA: TGTGCCACCAGCAGATCTCTAGCGGGACTCACAGATACGCAGTATTTT
CDR3 protein: CATSRSLAGLTDTQYF

J gene: TRBJ2-1
D gene: TRBD2
clone size: .
V gene: TRBV5-4
CDR3 DNA: TGTGCCAGTACTCTAGCGGGAGGTTCTAATGAGCAGTTCTTC
CDR3 protein: CASTLAGGSNEQFF

J gene: TRBJ2-7
D gene: .
clone size: many
V gene: TRBV7-8
CDR3 DNA: TGTGCCAGCAGCTTAAGGGTGGGGGGCTCCTACGAGCAGTACTTC
CDR3 protein: CASSLRVGGSYEQYF

J gene: TRBJ2-2
D gene: .
clone size: .
V gene: TRBV2
CDR3 DNA: TGTGCCAGCAGGGGGGGAAGCAGTACCGGGGAGCTGTTTTTT
CDR3 protein: CASRGGSSTGELFF

J gene: TRBJ2-7
D gene: .
clone size: .
V gene: TRBV7-9
CDR3 DNA: TGTGCCAGCAGCTTAGGGGGAAACTACGAGCAGTACTTC
CDR3 protein: CASSLGGNYEQYF

J gene: TRBJ2-2
D gene: TRBD1
clone size: few
V gene: TRBV24-1
CDR3 DNA: TGTGCCACTAACGACAGGGCGAACACCGGGGAGCTGTTTTTT
CDR3 protein: CATNDRANTGELFF

J gene: TRBJ1-3
D gene: .
clone size: .
V gene: TRBV25-1
CDR3 DNA: TGTGCCAGCAGCGGACAGTTCTCTGGAAACACCATATATTTT
CDR3 protein: CASSGQFSGNTIYF